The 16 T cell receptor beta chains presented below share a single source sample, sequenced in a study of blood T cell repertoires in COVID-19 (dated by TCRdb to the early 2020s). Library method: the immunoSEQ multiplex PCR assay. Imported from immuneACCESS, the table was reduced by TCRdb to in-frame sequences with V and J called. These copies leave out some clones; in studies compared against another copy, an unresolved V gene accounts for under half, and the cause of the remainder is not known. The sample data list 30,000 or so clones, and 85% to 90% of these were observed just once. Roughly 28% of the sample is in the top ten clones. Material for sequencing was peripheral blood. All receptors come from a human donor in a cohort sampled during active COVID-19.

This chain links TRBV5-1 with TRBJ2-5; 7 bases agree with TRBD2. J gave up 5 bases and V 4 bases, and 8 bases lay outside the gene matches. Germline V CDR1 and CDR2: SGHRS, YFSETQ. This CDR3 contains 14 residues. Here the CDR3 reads CASSLKSRGETQYF. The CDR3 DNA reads TGCGCCAGCAGCCTGAAGTCGCGGGGGGAGACCCAGTACTTC. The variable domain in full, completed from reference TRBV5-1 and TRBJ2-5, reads KAGVTQTPRYLIKTRGQQVTLSCSPISGHRSVSWYQQTPGQGLQFLFEYFSETQRNKGNFPGRFSGRQFSNSRSEMNVSTLELGDSALYLCASSLKSRGETQYFGPGTRLLVL.

The CDR3: CASSPRPEGRSEQFF. The CDR3 region has the DNA TGTGCCAGCAGCCCCCGCCCCGAGGGAAGGAGTGAGCAGTTCTTC. The gene calls are TRBV11-2 and TRBJ2-1; tentatively, D is TRBD2 (5 bases). Germline values: CDR1 SGHAT, CDR2 FQNNGV. The V end lost 5 bases, the J end lost 9 bases, and 20 bases lay between the germline ends. The CDR3 is made up of 15 amino acids.

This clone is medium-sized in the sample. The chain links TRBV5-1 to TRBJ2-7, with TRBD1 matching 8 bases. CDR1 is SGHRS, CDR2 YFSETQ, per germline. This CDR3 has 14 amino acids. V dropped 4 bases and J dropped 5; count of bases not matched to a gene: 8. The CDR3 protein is CASSPGQEFNEQYF. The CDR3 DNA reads TGCGCCAGCAGCCCGGGACAGGAATTCAACGAGCAGTACTTC.

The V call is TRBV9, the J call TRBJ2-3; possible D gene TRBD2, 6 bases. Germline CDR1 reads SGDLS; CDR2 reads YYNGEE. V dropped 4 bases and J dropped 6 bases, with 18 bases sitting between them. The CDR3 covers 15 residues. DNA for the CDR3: TGTGCCAGCAGCCCCGGCCTAGCGCTCCAGGATACGCAGTATTTT. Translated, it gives CASSPGLALQDTQYF.

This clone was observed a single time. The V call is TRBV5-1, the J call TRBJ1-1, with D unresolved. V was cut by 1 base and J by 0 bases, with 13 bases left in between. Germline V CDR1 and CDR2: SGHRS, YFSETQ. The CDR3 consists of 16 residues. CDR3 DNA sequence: TGCGCCAGCAGCTTGAACGGTAGAGGGCTGAACACTGAAGCTTTCTTT. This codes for CASSLNGRGLNTEAFF.

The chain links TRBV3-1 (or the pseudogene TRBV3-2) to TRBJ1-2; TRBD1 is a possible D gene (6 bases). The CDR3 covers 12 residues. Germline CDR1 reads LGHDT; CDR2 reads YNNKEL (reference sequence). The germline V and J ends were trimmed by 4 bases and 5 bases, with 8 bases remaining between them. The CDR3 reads CASSRQAYGYTF. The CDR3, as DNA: TGTGCCAGCAGCCGACAGGCATATGGCTACACCTTC.

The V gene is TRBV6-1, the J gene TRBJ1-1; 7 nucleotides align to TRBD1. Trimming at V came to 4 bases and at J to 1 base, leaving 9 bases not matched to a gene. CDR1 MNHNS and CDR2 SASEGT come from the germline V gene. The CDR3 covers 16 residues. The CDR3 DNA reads TGTGCCAGCAGTGCCAGGGGGTGGGGCGAGAACACTGAAGCTTTCTTT. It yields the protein CASSARGWGENTEAFF.

The CDR3 DNA follows: TGTGCCAGCAGTCGACAGGGGTTCACTGAAGCTTTCTTT. Protein sequence: CASSRQGFTEAFF. The chain uses TRBV6-5 and TRBJ1-1, with 8 bases lining up with TRBD1. CDR3 size: 13 residues. Trimming took 5 bases from V and 4 from J; bases not matched to a gene: 3. Germline CDR1 MNHEY, CDR2 SVGAGI.

The CDR3 DNA follows: TGTGCCAGCAGCCTGGGGGCTCTAAAGGAAAAACTGTTTTTT. Protein product: CASSLGALKEKLFF. J is TRBJ1-4 and V is TRBV3-1 (or the pseudogene TRBV3-2); possibly TRBD1 for D (6 bases). Germline V gene sequence: CDR1 LGHDT, CDR2 YNNKEL (reference sequence). The V end lost 4 bases, the J end lost 8 bases, and 14 bases lay between the germline ends. The CDR3 has 14 amino acids.

CDR3 coding DNA: TGCGCCAGCAGCTTGATGGGGGCCCCGCCTCAAGAGACCCAGTACTTC. Protein sequence: CASSLMGAPPQETQYF. The rearrangement links TRBV5-1 to TRBJ2-5; possibly TRBD1 for D (6 bases). This CDR3 spans 16 amino acids. CDR1 and CDR2 (germline): SGHRS, YFSETQ. Trimming took off 1 base at V and 2 bases at J, with 15 bases between the two ends.

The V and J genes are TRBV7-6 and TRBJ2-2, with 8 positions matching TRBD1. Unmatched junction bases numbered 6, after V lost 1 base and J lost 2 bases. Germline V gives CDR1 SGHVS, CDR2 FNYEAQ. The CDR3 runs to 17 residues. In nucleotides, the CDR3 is TGTGCCAGCAGCTTAGAACCGCAGGGGGCTAACACCGGGGAGCTGTTTTTT. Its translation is CASSLEPQGANTGELFF.

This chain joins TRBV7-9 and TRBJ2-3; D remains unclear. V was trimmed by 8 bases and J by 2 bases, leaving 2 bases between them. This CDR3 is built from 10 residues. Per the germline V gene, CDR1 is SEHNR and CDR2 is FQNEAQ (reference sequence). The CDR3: CASHTDTQYF. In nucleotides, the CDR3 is TGTGCCAGCCACACAGATACGCAGTATTTT. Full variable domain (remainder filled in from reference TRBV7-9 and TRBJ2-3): DTGVSQNPRHKITKRGQNVTFRCDPISEHNRLYWYRQTLGQGPEFLTYFQNEAQLEKSRLLSDRFSAERPKGSFSTLEIQRTEQGDSAMYLCASHTDTQYFGPGTRLTVL.

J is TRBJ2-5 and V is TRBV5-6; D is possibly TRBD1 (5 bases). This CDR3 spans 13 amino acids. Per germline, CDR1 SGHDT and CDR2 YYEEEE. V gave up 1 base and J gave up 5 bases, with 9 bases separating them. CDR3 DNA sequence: TGTGCCAGCAGCTTGCAGGGCCGGGAGACCCAGTACTTC. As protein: CASSLQGRETQYF.

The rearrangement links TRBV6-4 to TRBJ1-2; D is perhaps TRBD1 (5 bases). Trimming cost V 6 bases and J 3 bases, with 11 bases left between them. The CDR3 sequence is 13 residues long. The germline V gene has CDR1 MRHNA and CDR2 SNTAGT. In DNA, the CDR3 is TGTGCCAGCAGAGCGGGACTGGACTATGGCTACACCTTC. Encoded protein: CASRAGLDYGYTF.

The CDR3 DNA follows: TGTGCCTGGACCAGCGGCCAAGAGACCCAGTACTTC. Amino acids: CAWTSGQETQYF. The chain couples TRBV30 to TRBJ2-5; a weak D match, TRBD2 (5 bases). V was pared by 4 bases and J by 1 base, with 7 bases between. The germline CDR1 and CDR2 sequences are GTSNPN and SVGIG (reference sequence). The CDR3 extends over 12 amino acids. Complete variable domain (other parts from reference TRBV30 and TRBJ2-5): SQTIHQWPATLVQPVGSPLSLECTVEGTSNPNLYWYRQAAGRGLQLLFYSVGIGQISSEVPQNLSASRPQDRQFILSSKKLLLSDSGFYLCAWTSGQETQYFGPGTRLLVL.

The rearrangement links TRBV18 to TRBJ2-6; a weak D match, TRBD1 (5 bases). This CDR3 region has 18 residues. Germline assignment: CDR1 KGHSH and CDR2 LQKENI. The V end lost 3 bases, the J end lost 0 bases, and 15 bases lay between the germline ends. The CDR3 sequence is CASSPVPGNYSGANVLTF. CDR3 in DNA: TGTGCCAGCTCACCGGTCCCAGGGAACTACTCTGGGGCCAACGTCCTGACTTTC.